Shown below are 20 T cell receptor beta chains from a single sample sequenced in a study of T cells after yellow fever vaccination. TCRdb processed the 5' RACE reads anew with MiXCR; each CDR3 protein has one entry. The table has a few hundred thousand distinct CDR3 sequences, roughly 8% seen once. Sequencing was performed on PBMCs, taken about 49 days after the first yellow fever vaccination. The receptors here all came from a man in his late teens or twenties who received the YFV17D yellow fever vaccine.

This clonotype turned up a few times. The chain carries TRBV5-1 and TRBJ1-5; D unclear. V was clipped by 0 bases and J by 1 base, with 8 bases between them. Germline V CDR1 and CDR2: SGHRS, YFSETQ. The length of the CDR3 is 15 residues. CDR3 coding DNA: TGCGCCAGCAGCTTGGCGGCGGGGAGCAATCAGCCCCAGCATTTT. Its translation is CASSLAAGSNQPQHF.

The CDR3 protein is CASSPPTGGFGEQYV. The CDR3 nucleotides are TGTGCCAGCTCACCACCTACAGGGGGCTTTGGCGAGCAGTACGTC. The V gene is TRBV18, the J gene TRBJ2-7; 9 nucleotides align to TRBD1. J gave up 6 bases and V 0 bases, and 6 bases lay outside the gene matches. CDR1 and CDR2 from the germline V gene are KGHSH and LQKENI. There are 15 residues in the CDR3.

This clonotype was seen a few times. The chain is built from TRBV7-8 and TRBJ2-7; D ambiguous. Germline loops: CDR1 SGHVS, CDR2 FQNEAQ. V lost 5 bases, J lost 2 bases, and 19 bases lay in between. The CDR3 length is 16 residues. The CDR3 protein is CASSQTYTGSTYEQYF. CDR3 DNA: TGTGCCAGCAGCCAAACCTACACGGGCAGCACCTACGAGCAGTACTTC.

This sequence joins TRBV2 and TRBJ2-5; possible D gene TRBD1, 6 bases. Germline lookup yields CDR1 SNHLY and CDR2 FYNNEI. This CDR3 has 12 residues. Trimming pared 11 bases from V and 4 bases from J, leaving 14 bases between. CDR3 nucleotides: TGTGCCGTAAGGACAGTCGCAGAGACCCAGTACTTC. Translated, it gives CAVRTVAETQYF.

This clonotype was counted many times. Sequence at one end of the junction differs from germline and may be a read error. The chain combines TRBV6-1 with TRBJ2-7; 7 bases match TRBD2. There are 14 residues in the CDR3. Germline-derived CDR1 and CDR2 are MNHNS and SASEGT. CDR3 residues: CASSEGGGSYEQYF. CDR3 sequence (DNA): TGTGCCAGCAGCGAAGGCGGGGGCTCCTACGAGCAGTACTTC.

This rearrangement joins TRBV6-1 to TRBJ2-5; D ambiguous. Trimming removed 1 base at V and 5 bases at J, with 11 bases between. Per germline, CDR1 MNHNS and CDR2 SASEGT. The CDR3 is 14 amino acids. In nucleotides, the CDR3 is TGTGCCAGCAGTGAAGGTGCCCTGGGGGAGACCCAGTACTTC. This translates into CASSEGALGETQYF.

This clonotype was seen a handful of times. The rearrangement joins TRBV24-1 to TRBJ2-5, with D possibly being TRBD1 or TRBD2 (6 bases each). V lost 0 bases, J lost 4 bases, and 11 bases lay in between. CDR1 is KGHDR and CDR2 is SFDVKD in the germline V gene. The CDR3 spans 15 residues. The CDR3 loop reads CATSDLRGAGETQYF. CDR3 DNA: TGTGCCACCAGTGATTTGAGGGGGGCGGGAGAGACCCAGTACTTC.

In this sample, this clonotype turned up a few times. The chain links TRBV6-2 or TRBV6-3 to TRBJ2-3; 9 bases are shared with TRBD2. Per germline, CDR1 MNHEY and CDR2 SVGEGT. The CDR3 contains 16 residues. V lost 7 bases, J lost 4 bases, and 12 bases stayed unmatched. This CDR3 reads CASTLRRTSVPDTQYF. The CDR3, as DNA: TGTGCCAGCACCCTACGGCGGACTAGCGTTCCAGATACGCAGTATTTT.

This clonotype appeared many times. The genes are TRBV29-1 and TRBJ1-4; D gene ambiguous. V lost 2 bases, J lost 10 bases, and 11 bases lay in between. There are 12 residues in the CDR3. CDR1 is SQVTM, CDR2 ANQGSEA, per germline. CDR3 in DNA: TGCAGCGTTGAATTTGAGGAGGGAAAACTGTTTTTT. Protein: CSVEFEEGKLFF.

CDR3 protein: CASSLGQGVRPQHF. Written as DNA, the CDR3 is TGTGCCAGCAGTTTAGGACAGGGTGTGCGGCCCCAGCATTTT. The J gene is TRBJ1-5, the V gene TRBV28, with 8 bases that match TRBD1. CDR3 length equals 14 residues. V dropped 2 bases and J dropped 9; count of bases not matched to a gene: 6. Germline values: CDR1 MDHEN, CDR2 SYDVKM. Supplemented by reference TRBV28 and TRBJ1-5, the full variable domain reads DVKVTQSSRYLVKRTGEKVFLECVQDMDHENMFWYRQDPGLGLRLIYFSYDVKMKEKGDIPEGYSVSREKKERFSLILESASTNQTSMYLCASSLGQGVRPQHFGDGTRLSIL.

The chain recombines TRBV5-1 with TRBJ2-5, with 8 bases matching TRBD1. The CDR3 has 15 residues. Per germline, CDR1 SGHRS and CDR2 YFSETQ. Trimming removed 3 bases from V and 2 bases from J; junction bases left unmatched: 6. DNA for the CDR3: TGCGCCAGCAGCTCAATAAACAGGGGGCAAGAGACCCAGTACTTC. As protein: CASSSINRGQETQYF. Full variable domain (outside the CDR3, taken from reference TRBV5-1 and TRBJ2-5): KAGVTQTPRYLIKTRGQQVTLSCSPISGHRSVSWYQQTPGQGLQFLFEYFSETQRNKGNFPGRFSGRQFSNSRSEMNVSTLELGDSALYLCASSSINRGQETQYFGPGTRLLVL.

This clonotype has just a few counts. V gene TRBV2 combines with J gene TRBJ2-5; D remains ambiguous. Germline V lookup: CDR1 SNHLY, CDR2 FYNNEI. The CDR3 covers 15 residues. Between the trimmed V and J ends, which lost 1 base and 2 bases, there was a span of 11 bases. The CDR3, as DNA: TGTGCCAGCAGTGAAGAGGTTTACAGTCAAGAGACCCAGTACTTC. This encodes CASSEEVYSQETQYF.

A few counts support this clonotype. The V gene is TRBV13, the J gene TRBJ1-2, with TRBD1 as a possible D gene (5 bases). The ends were cut back, 5 bases at V and 4 bases at J, with 11 bases in the middle. Germline CDR1 reads PRHDT; CDR2 reads FYEKMQ (reference sequence). This CDR3 region has 13 residues. The CDR3 DNA reads TGTGCCAGCAGCCGGGGGATTAGCTATGGCTACACCTTC. It is translated as CASSRGISYGYTF.

The CDR3, as DNA: TGTGCCAGTAGTACTCGCTCGGGGGGCTGGAATCAGCCCCAGCATTTT. Translating it yields CASSTRSGGWNQPQHF. The chain uses TRBV19 and TRBJ1-5; possibly TRBD1 for D (6 bases). The CDR3 spans 16 residues. Germline loops: CDR1 LNHDA, CDR2 SQIVND (reference sequence). Trimming cost V 4 bases and J 4 bases, with 17 bases left between them.

In this sample, this clonotype turned up a few times. The rearrangement joins TRBV7-9 to TRBJ2-7; D not certain. The CDR3 extends over 14 amino acids. V was pared by 10 bases and J by 0 bases, with 16 bases between. CDR1 is SEHNR, CDR2 FQNEAQ, per germline (reference sequence). The CDR3 nucleotides are TGTGCCACCGAAGACTTGACGGCCTCCTACGAGCAGTACTTC. Its protein is CATEDLTASYEQYF.

The rearrangement uses TRBV4-1 and TRBJ2-1, with 7 bases aligning to TRBD2. This CDR3 has 16 amino acids. The junction had 5 bases not matched to a gene; V was cut back by 1 base and J by 2 bases. Germline values: CDR1 MGHRA, CDR2 YSYEKL. The CDR3 spells CASSQVPRGAYNEQFF. CDR3 bases: TGCGCCAGCAGCCAAGTCCCCCGGGGGGCCTACAATGAGCAGTTCTTC.

This clonotype was detected only a few times. V usage is TRBV5-1 and J usage is TRBJ1-1; D uncertain. V shed 4 bases and J shed 0 bases, with 10 bases lying between them. Per the germline V gene, CDR1 is SGHRS and CDR2 is YFSETQ. The CDR3 consists of 14 residues. This chain's CDR3 is CASSTGSMNTEAFF. CDR3 sequence (DNA): TGCGCCAGCAGCACCGGCAGCATGAACACTGAAGCTTTCTTT.

The V and J genes are TRBV27 and TRBJ1-1; perhaps TRBD1 as D (5 bases). The V and J ends lost 3 bases and 5 bases respectively, with 13 bases between them. Germline V lookup: CDR1 MNHEY, CDR2 SMNVEV (reference sequence). CDR3 length equals 14 residues. DNA for the CDR3: TGTGCCAGCAGTTTTTTGCAGGGAAGAACTGAAGCTTTCTTT. It codes for CASSFLQGRTEAFF.

This rearrangement joins TRBV12-3 or TRBV12-4 to TRBJ2-3; TRBD1 or TRBD2 may be the D gene (5 bases each). This CDR3 has 17 residues. V lost 2 bases, J lost 0 bases, and 15 bases lay in between. CDR3 sequence: CASSLKGLGPSTDTQYF. For the CDR3, the DNA is TGTGCCAGCAGTTTAAAGGGGTTGGGACCTAGCACAGATACGCAGTATTTT.

The chain combines TRBV7-2 with TRBJ2-3; TRBD2 might be the D (7 bases). V was cut by 6 bases and J by 9 bases, with 22 bases left in between. This CDR3 is 15 amino acids long. Looked up from germline, CDR1 is SGHTA and CDR2 is FQGNSA. CDR3 in amino acids: CASSYAGARVDTQYF. For the CDR3, the DNA is TGTGCCAGCAGTTATGCGGGGGCCCGCGTGGACACGCAGTATTTT.